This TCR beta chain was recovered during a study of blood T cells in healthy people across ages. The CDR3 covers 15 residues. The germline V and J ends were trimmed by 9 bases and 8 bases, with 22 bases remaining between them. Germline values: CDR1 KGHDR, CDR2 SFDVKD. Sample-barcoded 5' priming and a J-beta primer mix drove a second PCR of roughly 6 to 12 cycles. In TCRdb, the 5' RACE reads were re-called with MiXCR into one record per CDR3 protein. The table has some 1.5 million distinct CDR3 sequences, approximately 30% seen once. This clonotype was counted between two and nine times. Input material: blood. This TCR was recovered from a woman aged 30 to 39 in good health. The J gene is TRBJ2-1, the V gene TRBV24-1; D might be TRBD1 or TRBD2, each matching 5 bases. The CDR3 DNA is TGTGCCACCGGAAAAAACCGGGACCGCCCCCATGAGCAGTTCTTC. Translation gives CATGKNRDRPHEQFF.